This is a list of T cell receptor beta chains from one sample in a study. TCRdb fed the RT-PCR reads into MiXCR, producing one record per CDR3 protein. The sample records hundreds of thousands of distinct CDR3 sequences, 11% to 15% being singletons. The sequencing input was memory CD4+ T cells from blood. These receptors came from a female donor in good health, serving as a healthy control. CDR3s include the opening cysteine and the closing phenylalanine or tryptophan. A D gene is named only where the DNA matches it firmly. Clone size is not always given. Where it is, it says once, few, many or a class for expanded clones.

J | D | size | V | CDR3 | DNA
TRBJ1-4 | TRBD1 | few | TRBV7-2 | CASSPQGTGGGKLFF | TGTGCCAGCAGCCCTCAAGGGACAGGGGGGGGAAAACTGTTTTTT
TRBJ2-2 | TRBD2 | many | TRBV5-4 | CASSKLVAGVRTGELFF | TGTGCCAGCAGCAAGCTGGTAGCGGGAGTTCGAACCGGGGAGCTGTTTTTT
TRBJ2-7 | TRBD2 | many | TRBV6-5 | CASSYVGGYEQYF | TGTGCCAGCAGTTACGTGGGGGGGTACGAGCAGTACTTC
TRBJ1-2 | TRBD1 | few | TRBV11-1 | CASSPAGDRGLHGYTF | TGTGCCAGCAGCCCCGCTGGGGACAGGGGACTCCATGGCTACACCTTC
TRBJ2-4 | TRBD1 | many | TRBV12-3/TRBV12-4 | CASRNQGAANIQYF | TGTGCCAGCAGGAACCAGGGGGCGGCAAACATTCAGTACTTC
TRBJ1-2 | - | few | TRBV18 | CASSPFSLTNYGYTF | TGTGCCAGCTCACCATTCAGTCTAACGAACTATGGCTACACCTTC
TRBJ2-1 | - | few | TRBV15 | CATSTQSSGEQFF | TGTGCCACCAGCACCCAGAGTTCGGGGGAGCAGTTCTTC
TRBJ2-5 | TRBD2 | few | TRBV28 | CASSFAGDRETQYF | TGTGCCAGCAGTTTTGCGGGGGATAGAGAGACCCAGTACTTC
TRBJ2-7 | - | many | TRBV6-1 | CASPSGIDEQYF | TGTGCCAGCCCCAGTGGGATCGACGAGCAGTACTTC
TRBJ2-6 | - | few | TRBV4-1 | CASSQDVAGSSGANVLTF | TGCGCCAGCAGCCAAGATGTGGCAGGGAGCTCTGGGGCCAACGTCCTGACTTTC
TRBJ2-7 | - | few | TRBV12-3/TRBV12-4 | CASSIGGTYEQYF | TGTGCCAGCAGTATAGGCGGGACATACGAGCAGTACTTC
TRBJ2-7 | - | few | TRBV20-1 | CSTQKGLPPYEQYF | TGCAGTACACAAAAGGGACTGCCCCCTTACGAGCAGTACTTC
TRBJ2-1 | - | - | TRBV20-1 | CSAIQHRVNEQFF | TGCAGTGCTATCCAACACAGAGTCAATGAGCAGTTCTTC
TRBJ1-1 | TRBD1 | - | TRBV20-1 | CSAGGQGSSSTEAFF | TGCAGTGCTGGTGGACAGGGAAGCAGTAGCACTGAAGCTTTCTTT
TRBJ2-3 | - | many | TRBV29-1 | CSVVPRSGGQTDTQYF | TGCAGCGTTGTTCCGCGTAGCGGCGGACAAACAGATACGCAGTATTTT
TRBJ2-1 | - | few | TRBV4-2 | CASSHGGGGTAQRSSYNEQFF | TGTGCCAGCAGCCACGGCGGGGGCGGGACCGCCCAAAGAAGCTCCTACAATGAGCAGTTCTTC
TRBJ1-1 | - | few | TRBV7-9 | CASSLGGWATEAFF | TGTGCCAGCAGCTTAGGCGGGTGGGCCACTGAAGCTTTCTTT
TRBJ2-7 | TRBD2 | many | TRBV12-3/TRBV12-4 | CASTLYRTSGNLALYEQYF | TGTGCCAGCACTCTTTACCGGACTAGCGGGAACTTAGCCTTGTACGAGCAGTACTTC
TRBJ1-2 | TRBD1 | - | TRBV27 | CASSFVGGASGYTF | TGTGCCAGCAGTTTCGTAGGGGGCGCCAGTGGCTACACCTTC
TRBJ1-2 | - | many | TRBV12-3/TRBV12-4 | CASISDINGNGYTF | TGTGCCAGCATCTCCGACATAAACGGCAATGGCTACACCTTC
TRBJ2-5 | - | many | TRBV5-6 | CASSLVELETQYF | TGTGCCAGCAGCTTGGTGGAGCTGGAGACCCAGTACTTC
TRBJ2-1 | TRBD2 | - | TRBV20-1 | CSARAGLATGEQFF | TGCAGTGCTAGAGCGGGACTAGCTACGGGTGAGCAGTTCTTC
TRBJ2-2 | TRBD2 | many | TRBV7-8 | CATRREGSGELFF | TGTGCCACGAGGCGGGAGGGGTCCGGGGAGCTGTTTTTT
TRBJ1-1 | - | few | TRBV9 | CASSVVSGEAFF | TGTGCCAGCAGCGTAGTTTCAGGAGAAGCTTTCTTT
TRBJ1-6 | - | many | TRBV7-9 | CASSFSNSPLHF | TGTGCCAGCAGCTTTAGTAATTCACCCCTCCACTTT
TRBJ2-1 | TRBD2 | few | TRBV20-1 | CSARDLITSGRGGEQFF | TGCAGTGCTAGAGATCTCATCACTAGCGGGAGGGGGGGTGAGCAGTTCTTC